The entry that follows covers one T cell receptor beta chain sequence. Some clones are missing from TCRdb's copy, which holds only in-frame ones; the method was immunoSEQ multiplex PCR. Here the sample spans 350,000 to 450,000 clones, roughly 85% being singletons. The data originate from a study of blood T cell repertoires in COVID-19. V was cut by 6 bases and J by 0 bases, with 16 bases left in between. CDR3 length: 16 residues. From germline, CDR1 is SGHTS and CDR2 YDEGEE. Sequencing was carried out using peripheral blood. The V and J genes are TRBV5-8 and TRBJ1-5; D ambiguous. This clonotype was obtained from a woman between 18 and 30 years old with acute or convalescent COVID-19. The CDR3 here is CASKQEASVSNQPQHF. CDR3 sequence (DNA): TGTGCCAGCAAGCAGGAGGCCTCGGTTAGCAATCAGCCCCAGCATTTT.